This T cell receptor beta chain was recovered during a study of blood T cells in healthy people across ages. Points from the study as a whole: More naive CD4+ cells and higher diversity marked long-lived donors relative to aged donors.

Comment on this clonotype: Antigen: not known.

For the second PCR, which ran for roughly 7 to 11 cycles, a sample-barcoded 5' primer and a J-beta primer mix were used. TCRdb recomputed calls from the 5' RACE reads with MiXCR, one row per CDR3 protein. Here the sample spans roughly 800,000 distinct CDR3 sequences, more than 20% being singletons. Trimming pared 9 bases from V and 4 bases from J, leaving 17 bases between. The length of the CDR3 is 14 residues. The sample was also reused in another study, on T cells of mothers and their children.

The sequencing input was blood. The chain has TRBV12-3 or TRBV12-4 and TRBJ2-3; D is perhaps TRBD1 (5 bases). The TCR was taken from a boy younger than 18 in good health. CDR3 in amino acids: CASSSRVCADTQYF. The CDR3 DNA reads TGTGCCAGTTCGAGCAGGGTGTGCGCAGATACGCAGTATTTT.